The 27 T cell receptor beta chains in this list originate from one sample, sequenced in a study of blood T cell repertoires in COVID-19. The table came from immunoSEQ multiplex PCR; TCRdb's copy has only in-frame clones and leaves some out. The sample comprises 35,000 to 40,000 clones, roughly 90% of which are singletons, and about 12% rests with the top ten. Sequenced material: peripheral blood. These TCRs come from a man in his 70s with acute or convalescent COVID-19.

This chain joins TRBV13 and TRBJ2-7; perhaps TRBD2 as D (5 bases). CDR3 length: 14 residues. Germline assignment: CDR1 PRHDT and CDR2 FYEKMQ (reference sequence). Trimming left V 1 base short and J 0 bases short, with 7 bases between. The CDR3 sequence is CASSLAGSSYEQYF. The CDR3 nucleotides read TGTGCCAGCAGCTTAGCGGGAAGCTCCTACGAGCAGTACTTC.

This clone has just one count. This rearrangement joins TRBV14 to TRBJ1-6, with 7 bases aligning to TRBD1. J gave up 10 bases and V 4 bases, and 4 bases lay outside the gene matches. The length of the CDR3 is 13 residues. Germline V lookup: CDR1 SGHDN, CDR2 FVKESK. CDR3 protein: CASSLTGQSPLHF. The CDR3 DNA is TGTGCCAGCAGCCTAACGGGACAGTCACCCCTCCACTTT.

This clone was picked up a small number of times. The CDR3 here is CASSADFNNEQFF. The CDR3 DNA is TGTGCCAGCAGCGCAGACTTTAACAATGAGCAGTTCTTC. The rearrangement uses TRBV7-9 and TRBJ2-1; D is unresolved. This CDR3 spans 13 amino acids. The V gene's germline CDR1 is SEHNR and CDR2 FQNEAQ (reference sequence). Between the trimmed V and J ends, which lost 5 bases and 5 bases, there was a span of 10 bases.

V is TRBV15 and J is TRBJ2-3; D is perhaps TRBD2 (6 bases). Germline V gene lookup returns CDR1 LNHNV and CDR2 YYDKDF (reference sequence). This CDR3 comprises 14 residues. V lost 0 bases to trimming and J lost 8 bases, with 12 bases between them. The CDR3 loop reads CATSREVQEGTQYF. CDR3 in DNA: TGTGCCACCAGCAGAGAAGTTCAGGAGGGTACGCAGTATTTT.

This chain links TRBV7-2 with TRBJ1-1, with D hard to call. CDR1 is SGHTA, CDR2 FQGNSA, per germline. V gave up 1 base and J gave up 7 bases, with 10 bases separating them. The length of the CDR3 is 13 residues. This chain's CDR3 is CASSLERGIEAFF. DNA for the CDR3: TGTGCCAGCAGCTTAGAAAGAGGGATTGAAGCTTTCTTT.

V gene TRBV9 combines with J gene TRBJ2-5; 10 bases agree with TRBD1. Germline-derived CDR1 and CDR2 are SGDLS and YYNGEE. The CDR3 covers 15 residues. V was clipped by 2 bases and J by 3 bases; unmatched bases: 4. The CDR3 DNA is TGTGCCAGCAGCGTCTCCGGGACAGGGGAAGAGACCCAGTACTTC. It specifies CASSVSGTGEETQYF.

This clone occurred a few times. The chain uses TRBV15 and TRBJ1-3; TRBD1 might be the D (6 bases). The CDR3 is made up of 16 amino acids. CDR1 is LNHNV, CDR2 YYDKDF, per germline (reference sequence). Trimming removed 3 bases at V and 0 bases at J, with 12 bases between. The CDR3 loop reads CATSSPRQDSGNTIYF. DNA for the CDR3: TGTGCCACCAGCAGCCCCAGACAGGACTCTGGAAACACCATATATTTT.

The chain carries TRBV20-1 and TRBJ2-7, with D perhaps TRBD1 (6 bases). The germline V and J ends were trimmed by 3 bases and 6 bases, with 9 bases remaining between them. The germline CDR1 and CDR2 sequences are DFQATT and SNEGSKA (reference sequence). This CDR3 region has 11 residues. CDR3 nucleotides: TGCAGTGCTAGCAGGGGTGCCGAGCAGTACTTC. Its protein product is CSASRGAEQYF.

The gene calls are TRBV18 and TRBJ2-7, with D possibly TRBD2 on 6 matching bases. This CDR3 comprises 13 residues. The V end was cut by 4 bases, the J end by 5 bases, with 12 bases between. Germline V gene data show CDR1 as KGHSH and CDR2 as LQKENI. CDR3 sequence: CASSLGTSNEQYF. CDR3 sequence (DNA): TGTGCCAGCTCACTCGGGACTTCTAACGAGCAGTACTTC.

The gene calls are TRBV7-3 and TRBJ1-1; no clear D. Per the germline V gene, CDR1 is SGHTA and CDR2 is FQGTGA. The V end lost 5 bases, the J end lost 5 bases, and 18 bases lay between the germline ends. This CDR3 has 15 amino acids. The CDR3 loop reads CASSVRPGDYTEAFF. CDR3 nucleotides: TGTGCCAGCAGCGTGCGGCCGGGAGATTATACTGAAGCTTTCTTT.

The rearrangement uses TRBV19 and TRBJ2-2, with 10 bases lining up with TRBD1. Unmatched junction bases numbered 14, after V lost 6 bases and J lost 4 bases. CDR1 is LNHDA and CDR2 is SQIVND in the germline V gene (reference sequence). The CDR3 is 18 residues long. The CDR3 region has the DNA TGTGCCAGTAGCCGCCTTTTGACAGGGGGCAGTGGCACCGGGGAGCTGTTTTTT. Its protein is CASSRLLTGGSGTGELFF.

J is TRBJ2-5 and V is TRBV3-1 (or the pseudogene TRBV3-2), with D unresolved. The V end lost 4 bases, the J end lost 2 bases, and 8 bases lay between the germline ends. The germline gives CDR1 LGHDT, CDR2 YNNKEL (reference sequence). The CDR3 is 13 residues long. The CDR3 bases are TGTGCCAGCAGCCCGCTAACTCAAGAGACCCAGTACTTC. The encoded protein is CASSPLTQETQYF.

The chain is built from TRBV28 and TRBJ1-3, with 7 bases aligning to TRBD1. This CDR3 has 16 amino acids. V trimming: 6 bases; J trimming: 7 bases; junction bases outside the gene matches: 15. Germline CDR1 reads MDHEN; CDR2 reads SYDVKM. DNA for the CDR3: TGTGCCAGCAGCACCCCTCGACAGGGATTCGGCAACACCATATATTTT. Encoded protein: CASSTPRQGFGNTIYF.

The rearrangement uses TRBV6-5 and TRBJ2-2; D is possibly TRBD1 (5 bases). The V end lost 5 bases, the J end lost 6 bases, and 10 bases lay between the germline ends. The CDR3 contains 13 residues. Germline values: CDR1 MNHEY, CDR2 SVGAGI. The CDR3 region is CASSRHRSGELFF. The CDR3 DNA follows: TGTGCCAGCAGTCGCCACAGGTCCGGGGAGCTGTTTTTT.

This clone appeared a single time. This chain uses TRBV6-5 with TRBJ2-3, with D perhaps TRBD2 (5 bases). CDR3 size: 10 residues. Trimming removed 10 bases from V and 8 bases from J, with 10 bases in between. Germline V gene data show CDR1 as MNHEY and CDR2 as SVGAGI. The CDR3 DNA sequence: TGTGCCACCTTCCGGGGTACGCAGTATTTT. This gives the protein CATFRGTQYF.

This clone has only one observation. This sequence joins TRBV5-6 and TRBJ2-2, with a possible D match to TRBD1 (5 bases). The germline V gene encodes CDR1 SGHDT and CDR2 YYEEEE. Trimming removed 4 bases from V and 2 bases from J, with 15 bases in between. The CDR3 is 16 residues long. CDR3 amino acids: CASSPEDKRNTGELFF. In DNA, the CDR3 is TGTGCCAGCAGCCCAGAGGACAAGAGAAACACCGGGGAGCTGTTTTTT. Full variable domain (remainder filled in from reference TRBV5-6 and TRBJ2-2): DAGVTQSPTHLIKTRGQQVTLRCSPKSGHDTVSWYQQALGQGPQFIFQYYEEEERQRGNFPDRFSGHQFPNYSSELNVNALLLGDSALYLCASSPEDKRNTGELFFGEGSRLTVL.

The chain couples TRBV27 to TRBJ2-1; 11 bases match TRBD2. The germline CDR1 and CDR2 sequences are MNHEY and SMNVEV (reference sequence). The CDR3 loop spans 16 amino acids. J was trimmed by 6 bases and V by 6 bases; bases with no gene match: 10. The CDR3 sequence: CASSRFTSGRSNEQFF. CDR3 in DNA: TGTGCCAGCAGCCGATTTACTAGCGGGAGATCCAATGAGCAGTTCTTC.

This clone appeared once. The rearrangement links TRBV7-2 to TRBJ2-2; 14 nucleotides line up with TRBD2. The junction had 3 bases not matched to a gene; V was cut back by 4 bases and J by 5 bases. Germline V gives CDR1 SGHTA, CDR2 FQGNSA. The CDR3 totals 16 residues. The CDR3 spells CASSSWTSGRTGELFF. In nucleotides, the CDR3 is TGTGCCAGCAGCTCTTGGACTAGCGGGAGGACCGGGGAGCTGTTTTTT. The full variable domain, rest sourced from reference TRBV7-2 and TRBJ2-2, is GAGVSQSPSNKVTEKGKDVELRCDPISGHTALYWYRQSLGQGLEFLIYFQGNSAPDKSGLPSDRFSAERTGGSVSTLTIQRTQQEDSAVYLCASSSWTSGRTGELFFGEGSRLTVL.

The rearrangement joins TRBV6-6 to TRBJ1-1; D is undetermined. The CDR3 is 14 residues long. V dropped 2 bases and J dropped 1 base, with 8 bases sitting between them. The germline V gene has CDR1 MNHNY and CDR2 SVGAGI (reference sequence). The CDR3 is CASSYNSRNTEAFF. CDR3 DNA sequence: TGTGCCAGCAGTTACAATTCCAGGAACACTGAAGCTTTCTTT.

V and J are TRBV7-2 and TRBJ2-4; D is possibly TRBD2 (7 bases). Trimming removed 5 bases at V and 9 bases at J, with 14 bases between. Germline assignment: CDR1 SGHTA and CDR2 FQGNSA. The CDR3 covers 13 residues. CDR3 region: CASSGEGGRIQYF. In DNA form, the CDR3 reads TGTGCCAGCAGCGGAGAGGGGGGGCGCATTCAGTACTTC.

The DNA for the CDR3 is TGTGCCAGCAGCTCCGGGACAGGGGATGAAAAACTGTTTTTT. This translates into CASSSGTGDEKLFF. The chain recombines TRBV7-8 with TRBJ1-4; 10 nucleotides agree with TRBD1. V dropped 4 bases and J dropped 6; count of bases not matched to a gene: 2. CDR1 and CDR2 (germline): SGHVS, FQNEAQ. This CDR3 region has 14 residues.

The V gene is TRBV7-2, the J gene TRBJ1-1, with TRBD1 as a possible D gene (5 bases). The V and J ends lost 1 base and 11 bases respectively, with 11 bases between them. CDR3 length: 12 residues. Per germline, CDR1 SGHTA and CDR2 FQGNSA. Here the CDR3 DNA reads TGTGCCAGCAGCTTAGAGGCAGGGCGTGCTTTCTTT. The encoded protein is CASSLEAGRAFF. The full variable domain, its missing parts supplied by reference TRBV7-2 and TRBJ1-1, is GAGVSQSPSNKVTEKGKDVELRCDPISGHTALYWYRQSLGQGLEFLIYFQGNSAPDKSGLPSDRFSAERTGGSVSTLTIQRTQQEDSAVYLCASSLEAGRAFFGQGTRLTVV.

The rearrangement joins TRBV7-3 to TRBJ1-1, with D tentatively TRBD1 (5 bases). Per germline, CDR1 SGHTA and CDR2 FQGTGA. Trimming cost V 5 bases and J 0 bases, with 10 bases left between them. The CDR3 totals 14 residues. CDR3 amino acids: CASSQDRMNTEAFF. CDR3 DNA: TGTGCCAGCAGCCAAGACAGAATGAACACTGAAGCTTTCTTT.

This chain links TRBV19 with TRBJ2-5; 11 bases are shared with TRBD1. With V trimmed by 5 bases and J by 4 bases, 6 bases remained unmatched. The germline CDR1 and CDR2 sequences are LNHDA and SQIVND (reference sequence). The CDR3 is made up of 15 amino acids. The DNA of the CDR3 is TGTGCCAGTAGTTCTGGAGGACAGGGGGCAGAGACCCAGTACTTC. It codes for CASSSGGQGAETQYF.

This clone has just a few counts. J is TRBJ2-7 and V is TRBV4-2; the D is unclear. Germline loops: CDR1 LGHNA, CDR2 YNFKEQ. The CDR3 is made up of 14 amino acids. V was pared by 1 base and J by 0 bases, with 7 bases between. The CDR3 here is CASSQGQRSYEQYF. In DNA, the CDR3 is TGTGCCAGCAGCCAAGGCCAGCGCTCCTACGAGCAGTACTTC.

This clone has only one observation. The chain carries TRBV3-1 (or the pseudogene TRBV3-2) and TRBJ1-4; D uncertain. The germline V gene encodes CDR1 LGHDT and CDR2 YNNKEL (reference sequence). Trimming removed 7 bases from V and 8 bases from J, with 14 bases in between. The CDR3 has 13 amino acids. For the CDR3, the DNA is TGTGCCAGCACCCGTGGGTTCGGGGAAAAACTGTTTTTT. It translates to CASTRGFGEKLFF.

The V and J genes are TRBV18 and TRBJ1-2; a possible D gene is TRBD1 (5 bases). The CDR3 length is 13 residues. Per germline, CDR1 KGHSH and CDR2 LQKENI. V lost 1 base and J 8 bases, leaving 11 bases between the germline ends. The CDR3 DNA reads TGTGCCAGCTCACCACAAACCGGGGGGGGCTACACCTTC. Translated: CASSPQTGGGYTF.